The clone carrying this T cell receptor (beta chain) was seen a single time. This sample was taken from a study of blood T cell repertoires in COVID-19. Overall study context: In each case, the material was cDNA or gDNA derived from T cells, B-cell-depleted T cells, or PBMCs.

Sequencing used immunoSEQ multiplex PCR; TCRdb keeps in-frame clones, though not all of them. This table holds more than 95,000 clones, approximately 90% found once. The CDR3 spans 14 residues. V was cut by 2 bases and J by 0 bases, with 8 bases left in between. CDR1 is SGHKS and CDR2 is YYEKEE in the germline V gene (reference sequence). The source is a man aged 55 to 69 with acute or convalescent COVID-19. J is TRBJ1-2 and V is TRBV5-5; D is unresolved. Sequences were obtained from peripheral blood. CDR3 DNA sequence: TGTGCCAGCAGCTTCTTGTCGGCTAACTATGGCTACACCTTC. This encodes CASSFLSANYGYTF.